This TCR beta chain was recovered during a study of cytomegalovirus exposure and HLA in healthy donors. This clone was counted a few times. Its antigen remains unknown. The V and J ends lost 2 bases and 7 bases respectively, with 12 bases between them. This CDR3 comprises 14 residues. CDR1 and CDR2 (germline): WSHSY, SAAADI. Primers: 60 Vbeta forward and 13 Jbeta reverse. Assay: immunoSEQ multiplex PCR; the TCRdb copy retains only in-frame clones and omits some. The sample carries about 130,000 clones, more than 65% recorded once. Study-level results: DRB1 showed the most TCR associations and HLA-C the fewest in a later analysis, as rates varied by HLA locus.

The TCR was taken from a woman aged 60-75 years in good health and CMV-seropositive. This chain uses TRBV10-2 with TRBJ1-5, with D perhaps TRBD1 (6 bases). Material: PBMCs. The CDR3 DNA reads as TGCGCCAGCAGTGAGGGGGGCGCGTCCCAGCCCCAGCATTTT. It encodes CASSEGGASQPQHF.